What follows describes a single T cell receptor (beta chain). The antigen is not known. The length of the CDR3 is 15 residues. Germline CDR1 and CDR2: SGHRS and YFSETQ. The V end lost 2 bases, the J end lost 0 bases, and 9 bases lay between the germline ends. This entry belongs to a study of T-cell memory formation after mild COVID-19. Study conclusions and caveats: The study found balanced CD4/CD8 in clones contracting day 15 to 85 and a CD4+ lean in later expanders.

Using its own MiXCR run on the 5' RACE reads, TCRdb lists one record per CDR3 protein. The data contain about half a million distinct CDR3 sequences, around a sixth of them seen just once; the ten biggest clones take up more than 9%. The receptor was isolated from an adult woman who had mild COVID-19 (a few samples of this study predate the infection). Cell type and time point are not known. The sequenced sample was PBMCs or a T cell subset sorted from them (not recorded which). The rearrangement links TRBV5-1 to TRBJ2-1; the D gene is possibly TRBD2 (6 bases). The CDR3 DNA is TGCGCCAGCAGCTTTTCTAGCGCCTCCTACAATGAGCAGTTCTTC. This gives the protein CASSFSSASYNEQFF.